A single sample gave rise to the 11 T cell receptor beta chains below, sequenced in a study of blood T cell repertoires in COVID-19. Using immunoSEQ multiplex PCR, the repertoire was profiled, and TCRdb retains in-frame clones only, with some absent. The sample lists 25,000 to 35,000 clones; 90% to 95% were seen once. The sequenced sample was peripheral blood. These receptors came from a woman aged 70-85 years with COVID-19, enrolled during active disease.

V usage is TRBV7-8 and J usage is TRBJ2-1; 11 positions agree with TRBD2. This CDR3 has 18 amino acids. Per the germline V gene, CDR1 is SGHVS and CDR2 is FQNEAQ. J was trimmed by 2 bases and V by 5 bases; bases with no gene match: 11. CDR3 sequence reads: CASSPRRTTSGTYNEQFF. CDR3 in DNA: TGTGCCAGCAGCCCGCGGCGCACGACTAGCGGGACCTACAATGAGCAGTTCTTC.

CDR3 bases: TGCGCCAGCAGCAGGGACATTAGGAACACCGGGGAGCTGTTTTTT. It specifies CASSRDIRNTGELFF. This chain uses TRBV5-1 with TRBJ2-2, with a possible D match to TRBD1 (6 bases). This CDR3 spans 15 amino acids. The V end was cut by 4 bases, the J end by 1 base, with 11 bases between. From germline, CDR1 is SGHRS and CDR2 YFSETQ.

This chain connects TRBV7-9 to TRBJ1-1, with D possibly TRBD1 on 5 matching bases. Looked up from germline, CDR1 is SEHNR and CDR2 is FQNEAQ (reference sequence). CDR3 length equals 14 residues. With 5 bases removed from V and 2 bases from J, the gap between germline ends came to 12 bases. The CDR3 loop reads CASSRQQGNTEAFF. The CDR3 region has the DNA TGTGCCAGCAGCCGACAGCAGGGTAACACTGAAGCTTTCTTT.

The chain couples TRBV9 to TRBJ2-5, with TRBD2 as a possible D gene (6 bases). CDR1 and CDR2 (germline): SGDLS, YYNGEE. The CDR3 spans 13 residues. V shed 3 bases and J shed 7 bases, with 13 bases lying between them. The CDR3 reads CASSGYISGTQYF. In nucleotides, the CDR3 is TGTGCCAGCAGCGGCTACATTAGCGGGACCCAGTACTTC.

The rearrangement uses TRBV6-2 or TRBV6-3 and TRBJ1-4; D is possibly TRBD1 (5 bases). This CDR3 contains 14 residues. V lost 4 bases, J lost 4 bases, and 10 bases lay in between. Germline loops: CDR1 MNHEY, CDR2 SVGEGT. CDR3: CASSSGGYNEKLFF. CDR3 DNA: TGTGCCAGCAGTTCGGGGGGGTATAATGAAAAACTGTTTTTT.

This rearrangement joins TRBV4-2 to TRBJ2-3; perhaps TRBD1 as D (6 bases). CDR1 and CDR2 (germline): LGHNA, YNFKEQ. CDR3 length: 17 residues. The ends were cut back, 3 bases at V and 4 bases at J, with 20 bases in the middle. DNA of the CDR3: TGTGCCAGCAGCCACCTTCTGACAGGTGATCGGTCAGATACGCAGTATTTT. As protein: CASSHLLTGDRSDTQYF.

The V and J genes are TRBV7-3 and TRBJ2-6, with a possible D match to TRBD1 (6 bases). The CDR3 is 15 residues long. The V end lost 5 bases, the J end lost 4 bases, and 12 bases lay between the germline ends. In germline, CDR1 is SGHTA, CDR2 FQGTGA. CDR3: CASSRGTSGANVLTF. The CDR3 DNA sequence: TGTGCCAGCAGCCGAGGGACATCGGGGGCCAACGTCCTGACTTTC.

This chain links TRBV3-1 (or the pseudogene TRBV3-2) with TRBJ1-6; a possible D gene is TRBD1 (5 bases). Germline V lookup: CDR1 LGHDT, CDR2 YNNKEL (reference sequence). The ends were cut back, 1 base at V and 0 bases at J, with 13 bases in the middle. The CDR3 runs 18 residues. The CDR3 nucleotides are TGTGCCAGCAGCCAAGGGTGGGGGGGGTCCTCCTATAATTCACCCCTCCACTTT. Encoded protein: CASSQGWGGSSYNSPLHF.

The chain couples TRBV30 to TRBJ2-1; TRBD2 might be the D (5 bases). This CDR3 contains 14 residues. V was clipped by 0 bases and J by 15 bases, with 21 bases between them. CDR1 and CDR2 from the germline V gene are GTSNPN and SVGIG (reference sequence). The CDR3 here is CAWSVEGQGGLRFF. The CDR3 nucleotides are TGTGCCTGGAGTGTAGAGGGCCAAGGAGGCTTAAGGTTCTTC.

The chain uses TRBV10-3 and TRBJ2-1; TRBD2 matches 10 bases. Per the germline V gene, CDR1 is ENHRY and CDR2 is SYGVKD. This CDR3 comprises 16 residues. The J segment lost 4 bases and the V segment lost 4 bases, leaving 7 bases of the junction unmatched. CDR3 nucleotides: TGTGCCATCAGTGGTGAACTAGCGGGGATTTACAATGAGCAGTTCTTC. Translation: CAISGELAGIYNEQFF.

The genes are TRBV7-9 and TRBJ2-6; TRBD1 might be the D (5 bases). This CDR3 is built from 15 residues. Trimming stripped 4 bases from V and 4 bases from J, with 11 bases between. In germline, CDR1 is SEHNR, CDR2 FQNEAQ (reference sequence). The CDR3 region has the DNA TGTGCCAGCAGCTCCGCAGGGTTCGGGGCCAACGTCCTGACTTTC. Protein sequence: CASSSAGFGANVLTF.